This TCR beta chain was sequenced for a study of T-cell reconstitution after alpha-beta-depleted transplantation in children. General study results and limits: Where alpha-beta T cells came from about two months after transplant was reportedly several hundred expanded graft clones. One year after transplant, T-cell counts and diversity came mostly from newly produced T cells. Some patients owed their high day-60 TCRbeta diversity to surviving recipient T cells and thymic progenitors.

The library targeted TCRbeta and was prepared with unique molecular identifiers. TCRdb passed the PCR reads through MiXCR, listing each CDR3 protein once. The data show some 300,000 distinct CDR3 sequences, with 10% seen just once and about 8% held by the top ten. The table lists this clonotype with many counts. As yet, its antigen is unknown. CDR3 length: 13 amino acids. V lost 3 bases, J lost 7 bases, and 13 bases lay in between. Germline CDR1 reads KGHSH; CDR2 reads LQKENI. The J gene is TRBJ2-7, the V gene TRBV18; D is unresolved. Here the sequenced sample was PBMCs, taken before TCRalphabeta/CD19-depleted stem cell transplant. This TCR came from a boy less than two years old with acute myeloid leukemia, due to receive a stem cell transplant. The CDR3 protein is CASSPDGIGEQYF. The DNA of the CDR3 is TGTGCCAGCTCACCGGACGGCATCGGGGAGCAGTACTTC. Complete variable domain (other parts from reference TRBV18 and TRBJ2-7): NAGVMQNPRHLVRRRGQEARLRCSPMKGHSHVYWYRQLPEEGLKFMVYLQKENIIDESGMPKERFSAEFPKEGPSILRIQQVVRGDSAAYFCASSPDGIGEQYFGPGTRLTVT.